One and the same sample provided the 23 T cell receptor beta chains below, sequenced in a study of blood T cell repertoires in COVID-19. Libraries were prepared by immunoSEQ multiplex PCR; TCRdb keeps only in-frame clonotypes and omits some of them. The table shows a few hundred thousand clones, with around 89% occurring only once. The sequencing sample was made of PBMCs or T cells enriched from blood (not recorded which). The source of these receptors is a young man who had recovered from COVID-19.

In this sample, this clone turned up once. The rearrangement uses TRBV6-2 or TRBV6-3 and TRBJ1-3; the match to TRBD1 covers 7 bases. The ends lost 0 bases at V and 0 bases at J; junction bases unmatched: 8. The length of the CDR3 is 18 residues. Germline CDR1 is MNHEY and CDR2 is SVGEGT. CDR3 nucleotide sequence: TGTGCCAGCAGTTACTCGAACAGGGGCGCAAGCTCTGGAAACACCATATATTTT. Translation: CASSYSNRGASSGNTIYF.

In this sample, this clone turned up once. The chain joins TRBV6-5 to TRBJ2-7, with 7 nucleotides matching TRBD1. Per the germline V gene, CDR1 is MNHEY and CDR2 is SVGAGI. Trimming cost V 6 bases and J 3 bases; bases outside gene matches: 11. The CDR3 sequence is 15 residues long. The CDR3 region has the DNA TGTGCCAGCAGAACCCAAAGGACAGGTTACTACGAGCAGTACTTC. Translated, it gives CASRTQRTGYYEQYF.

The CDR3 here is CASSKDREGQNIQYF. In DNA form, the CDR3 reads TGTGCCAGTAGCAAGGACAGGGAGGGCCAAAACATTCAGTACTTC. The chain combines TRBV19 with TRBJ2-4; a weak D match, TRBD1 (8 bases). The CDR3 has 15 residues. The germline V gene encodes CDR1 LNHDA and CDR2 SQIVND (reference sequence). V lost 6 bases to trimming and J lost 5 bases, with 17 bases between them. Full variable domain (missing parts from reference TRBV19 and TRBJ2-4): DGGITQSPKYLFRKEGQNVTLSCEQNLNHDAMYWYRQDPGQGLRLIYYSQIVNDFQKGDIAEGYSVSREKKESFPLTVTSAQKNPTAFYLCASSKDREGQNIQYFGAGTRLSVL.

This CDR3 reads CASSPRLAGGRNEQFF. CDR3 bases: TGTGCCAGCAGCCCCCGACTAGCGGGGGGGCGAAATGAGCAGTTCTTC. The rearrangement uses TRBV7-2 and TRBJ2-1, with 14 positions matching TRBD2. CDR1 is SGHTA, CDR2 FQGNSA, per germline. The CDR3 runs 16 residues. V shed 5 bases and J 7 bases; nucleotides not matched to a gene: 7.

The chain employs TRBV21-1 and TRBJ1-1; the tabulated D call, TRBD1, remains unverified against the DNA. TRBV21-1 is deemed a pseudogene. The CDR3 sequence is 16 residues long. Here the CDR3 DNA reads TGTGCCAGCAGCGAGGCTACAGGGACGCGGAACACTGAAGCTTTCTTT. This sequence encodes CASSEATGTRNTEAFF.

This chain joins TRBV7-2 and TRBJ2-4, with 8 bases lining up with TRBD2. Germline assignment: CDR1 SGHTA and CDR2 FQGNSA. Trimming at V came to 1 base and at J to 5 bases, leaving 13 bases not matched to a gene. The CDR3 sequence is 18 residues long. The CDR3 bases are TGTGCCAGCAGCTTAGGACCGGACGGGGGGGCCCTGGAAAACATTCAGTACTTC. Its protein is CASSLGPDGGALENIQYF. Complete variable domain (other parts from reference TRBV7-2 and TRBJ2-4): GAGVSQSPSNKVTEKGKDVELRCDPISGHTALYWYRQSLGQGLEFLIYFQGNSAPDKSGLPSDRFSAERTGGSVSTLTIQRTQQEDSAVYLCASSLGPDGGALENIQYFGAGTRLSVL.

This clone was picked up a small number of times. The gene calls are TRBV15 and TRBJ2-3; 10 positions match TRBD1. The CDR3 length is 15 residues. CDR1 LNHNV and CDR2 YYDKDF come from the germline V gene (reference sequence). Losses at the gene ends were 0 bases for V and 4 bases for J; bases not matched to a gene: 1. The DNA for the CDR3 is TGTGCCACCAGCAGAGACGGACAGGGGGCAGATACGCAGTATTTT. As protein: CATSRDGQGADTQYF.

This chain uses TRBV7-2 with TRBJ1-3; D perhaps matches TRBD1 (5 bases). V was pared by 1 base and J by 0 bases, with 10 bases between. The CDR3 extends over 16 amino acids. Germline V gene data show CDR1 as SGHTA and CDR2 as FQGNSA. The CDR3 reads CASSLDPQVSGNTIYF. The CDR3 region has the DNA TGTGCCAGCAGCTTAGACCCACAGGTCTCTGGAAACACCATATATTTT.

This chain joins TRBV27 and TRBJ1-4; TRBD1 matches at 9 bases. This CDR3 has 13 amino acids. Germline-derived CDR1 and CDR2 are MNHEY and SMNVEV (reference sequence). Trimming took 4 bases from V and 6 from J; bases not matched to a gene: 0. Written as DNA, the CDR3 is TGTGCCAGCAGTTGGACAGGGGATGAAAAACTGTTTTTT. This sequence encodes CASSWTGDEKLFF. The variable domain in full, completed from reference TRBV27 and TRBJ1-4, reads EAQVTQNPRYLITVTGKKLTVTCSQNMNHEYMSWYRQDPGLGLRQIYYSMNVEVTDKGDVPEGYKVSRKEKRNFPLILESPSPNQTSLYFCASSWTGDEKLFFGSGTQLSVL.

V is TRBV15 and J is TRBJ2-3; TRBD2 might be the D (5 bases). Germline V gene lookup returns CDR1 LNHNV and CDR2 YYDKDF (reference sequence). The ends were cut back, 2 bases at V and 4 bases at J, with 13 bases in the middle. CDR3 size: 15 residues. The CDR3 reads CATSRLLGSADTQYF. The CDR3 coding sequence is TGTGCCACCAGCAGACTTCTGGGGAGTGCAGATACGCAGTATTTT.

This sequence joins TRBV24-1 and TRBJ1-5; TRBD1 agrees at 7 bases. This CDR3 is built from 14 residues. Trimming removed 10 bases from V and 7 bases from J; junction bases left unmatched: 12. Germline V CDR1 and CDR2: KGHDR, SFDVKD. This CDR3 is CATLQGTKGQPQHF. The CDR3 coding sequence is TGTGCCACGTTACAGGGGACCAAAGGGCAGCCCCAGCATTTT.

This CDR3 reads CASSPGRVGANVLTF. The CDR3 region has the DNA TGTGCCAGCAGCCCCGGCAGGGTCGGGGCCAACGTCCTGACTTTC. This rearrangement joins TRBV11-3 to TRBJ2-6; D might be TRBD1 (5 bases). Trimming left V 5 bases short and J 4 bases short, with 12 bases between. The CDR3 consists of 15 residues. From germline, CDR1 is SGHNT and CDR2 YENEEA.

The chain employs TRBV18 and TRBJ2-1; the D gene is possibly TRBD1 (6 bases). The V and J ends lost 5 bases and 6 bases respectively, with 17 bases between them. The CDR3 extends over 15 amino acids. The germline gives CDR1 KGHSH, CDR2 LQKENI. The CDR3 region is CASSYLTGQRNEQFF. In DNA form, the CDR3 reads TGTGCCAGCTCATATTTAACGGGACAACGCAATGAGCAGTTCTTC.

The rearrangement uses TRBV28 and TRBJ2-5; D may be TRBD1 (6 bases). The CDR3 has 16 amino acids. Germline CDR1 and CDR2: MDHEN and SYDVKM. V was cut by 2 bases and J by 1 base, with 14 bases left in between. This chain's CDR3 is CASSLLDSLAQETQYF. In nucleotides, the CDR3 is TGTGCCAGCAGTTTACTGGACAGTCTGGCCCAAGAGACCCAGTACTTC.

The chain combines TRBV10-1 with TRBJ1-1; 9 nucleotides line up with TRBD1. This CDR3 has 13 residues. J gave up 4 bases and V 9 bases, and 6 bases lay outside the gene matches. Germline assignment: CDR1 WNHNN and CDR2 SYGVQD (reference sequence). This CDR3 is CARPKTGGTEAFF. The CDR3 nucleotides read TGCGCCAGACCTAAGACAGGGGGCACTGAAGCTTTCTTT.

The V and J genes are TRBV6-1 and TRBJ1-5, with 7 positions matching TRBD1. Germline CDR1 MNHNS, CDR2 SASEGT. After removal of 4 bases from V and 0 bases from J, the junction contained 6 bases not matched to a gene. The CDR3 covers 16 residues. The CDR3 is CASSGDRAYSNQPQHF. The CDR3 DNA sequence: TGTGCCAGCAGTGGTGACAGGGCTTATAGCAATCAGCCCCAGCATTTT.

This clone was recorded only once. The CDR3 nucleotides are TGTGCCAGCAGAATGGGGAGGGAGGAGACCCAGTACTTC. This sequence encodes CASRMGREETQYF. The chain uses TRBV12-3 or TRBV12-4 and TRBJ2-5; the match to TRBD2 covers 7 bases. Germline trimming cut 6 bases from V and 5 bases from J; bases unmatched to any gene: 6. The CDR3 loop spans 13 amino acids.

The J gene is TRBJ1-1, the V gene TRBV6-2 or TRBV6-3, with a tentative D call TRBD1 (5 bases). This CDR3 spans 13 amino acids. CDR1 is MNHEY and CDR2 is SVGEGT in the germline V gene. Trimming pared 5 bases from V and 5 bases from J, leaving 12 bases between. The CDR3 bases are TGTGCCAGCAGTCTGAGGAGGGGAACTGAAGCTTTCTTT. This gives the protein CASSLRRGTEAFF.

This chain uses TRBV4-3 with TRBJ1-1, with TRBD1 as a possible D gene (5 bases). Trimming cost V 5 bases and J 4 bases, with 8 bases left between them. There are 12 residues in the CDR3. Germline V gene sequence: CDR1 LGHNA, CDR2 YSLEER. DNA of the CDR3: TGCGCCAGCAGCTCGGGGGGCACTGAAGCTTTCTTT. Its protein product is CASSSGGTEAFF.

The chain is built from TRBV6-1 and TRBJ2-7; weak D call: TRBD2 (5 bases). The CDR3 contains 19 residues. Germline CDR1 and CDR2: MNHNS and SASEGT. The ends were cut back, 0 bases at V and 0 bases at J, with 21 bases in the middle. In nucleotides, the CDR3 is TGTGCCAGCAGTGAAGCCGACGGTGGGCGGCGACTATACTCCTACGAGCAGTACTTC. Protein: CASSEADGGRRLYSYEQYF.

V is TRBV14 and J is TRBJ2-7, with D possibly matching TRBD2 (6 bases). CDR3 size: 15 residues. V lost 0 bases and J 2 bases, leaving 11 bases between the germline ends. Looked up from germline, CDR1 is SGHDN and CDR2 is FVKESK. The CDR3 DNA reads TGTGCCAGCAGCCAAGAGGGACTGGGTCCCTACGAGCAGTACTTC. It is translated as CASSQEGLGPYEQYF. Variable domain in full (rest from reference TRBV14 and TRBJ2-7): EAGVTQFPSHSVIEKGQTVTLRCDPISGHDNLYWYRRVMGKEIKFLLHFVKESKQDESGMPNNRFLAERTGGTYSTLKVQPAELEDSGVYFCASSQEGLGPYEQYFGPGTRLTVT.

The chain employs TRBV6-5 and TRBJ1-2; no clear D gene. Germline values: CDR1 MNHEY, CDR2 SVGAGI. The CDR3 covers 14 residues. Trimming stripped 0 bases from V and 2 bases from J, with 7 bases between. CDR3 sequence: CASSYSFRNYGYTF. The CDR3 nucleotides read TGTGCCAGCAGTTACTCGTTCAGAAACTATGGCTACACCTTC.

The V gene is TRBV29-1, the J gene TRBJ2-1; 9 bases align to TRBD2. The CDR3 extends over 17 amino acids. Per the germline V gene, CDR1 is SQVTM and CDR2 is ANQGSEA. J lost 5 bases, V lost 2 bases, and 13 bases had no gene match. CDR3 region: CSVERGISGSLNNEQFF. CDR3 bases: TGCAGCGTTGAAAGGGGTATTAGCGGGAGTTTGAACAATGAGCAGTTCTTC.